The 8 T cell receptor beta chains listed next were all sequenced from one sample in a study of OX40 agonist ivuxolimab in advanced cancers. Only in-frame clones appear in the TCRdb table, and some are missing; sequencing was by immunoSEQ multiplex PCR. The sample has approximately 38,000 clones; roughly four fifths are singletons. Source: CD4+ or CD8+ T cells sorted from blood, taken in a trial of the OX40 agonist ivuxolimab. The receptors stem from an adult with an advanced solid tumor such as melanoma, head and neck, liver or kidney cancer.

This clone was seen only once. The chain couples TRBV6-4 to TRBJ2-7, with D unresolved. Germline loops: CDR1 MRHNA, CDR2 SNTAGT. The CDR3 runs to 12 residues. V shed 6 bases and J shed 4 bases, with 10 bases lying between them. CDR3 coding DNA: TGTGCCAGCAGGACCGGTAATTACGAGCAGTACTTC. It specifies CASRTGNYEQYF.

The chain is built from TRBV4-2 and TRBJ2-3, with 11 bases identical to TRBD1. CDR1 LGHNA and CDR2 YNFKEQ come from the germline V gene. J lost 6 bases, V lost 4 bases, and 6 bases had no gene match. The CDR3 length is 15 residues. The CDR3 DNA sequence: TGTGCCAGCAGCCGGGACAGGGGGGTGTCGGATACGCAGTATTTT. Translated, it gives CASSRDRGVSDTQYF.

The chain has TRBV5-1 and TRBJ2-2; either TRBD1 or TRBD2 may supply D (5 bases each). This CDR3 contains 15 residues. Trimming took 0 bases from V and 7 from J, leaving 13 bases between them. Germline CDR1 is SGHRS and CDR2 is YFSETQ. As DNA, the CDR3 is TGCGCCAGCAGCTTGGTTGGGGCGGAGGTCGGGGAGCTGTTTTTT. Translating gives CASSLVGAEVGELFF.

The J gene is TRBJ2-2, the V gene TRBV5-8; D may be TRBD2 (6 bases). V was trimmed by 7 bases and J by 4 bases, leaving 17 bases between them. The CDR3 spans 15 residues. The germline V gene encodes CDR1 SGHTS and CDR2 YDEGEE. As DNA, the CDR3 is TGTGCCAGCCGAGGCCCGGGACTCCTCACCGGGGAGCTGTTTTTT. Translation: CASRGPGLLTGELFF. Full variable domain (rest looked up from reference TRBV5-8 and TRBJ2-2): EAGVTQSPTHLIKTRGQQATLRCSPISGHTSVYWYQQALGLGLQFLLWYDEGEERNRGNFPPRFSGRQFPNYSSELNVNALELEDSALYLCASRGPGLLTGELFFGEGSRLTVL.

DNA for the CDR3: TGTGCCAGCAGTTACTCATCAGCGGGGGGAACCTACGAGCAGTACTTC. Translated: CASSYSSAGGTYEQYF. The chain joins TRBV6-5 to TRBJ2-7; 9 bases line up with TRBD2. J was trimmed by 2 bases and V by 0 bases; bases with no gene match: 5. The CDR3 sequence is 16 residues long. Germline V lookup: CDR1 MNHEY, CDR2 SVGAGI.

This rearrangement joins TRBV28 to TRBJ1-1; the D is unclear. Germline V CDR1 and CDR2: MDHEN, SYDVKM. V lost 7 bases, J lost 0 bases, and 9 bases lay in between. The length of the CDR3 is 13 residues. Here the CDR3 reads CASKILMNTEAFF. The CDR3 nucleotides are TGTGCCAGCAAAATCCTCATGAACACTGAAGCTTTCTTT.

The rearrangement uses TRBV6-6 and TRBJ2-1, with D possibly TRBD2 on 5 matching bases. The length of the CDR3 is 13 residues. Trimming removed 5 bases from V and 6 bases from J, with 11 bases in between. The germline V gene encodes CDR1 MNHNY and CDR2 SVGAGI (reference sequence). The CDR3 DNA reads TGTGCCAGCAGTAATGGACTTTTCAATGAGCAGTTCTTC. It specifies CASSNGLFNEQFF.

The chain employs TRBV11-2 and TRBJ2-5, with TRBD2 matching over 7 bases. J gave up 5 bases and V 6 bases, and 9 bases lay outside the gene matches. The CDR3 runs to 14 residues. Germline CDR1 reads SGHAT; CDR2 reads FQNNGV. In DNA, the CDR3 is TGTGCCAGCAGGGAAATCGGACTAGATGAGACCCAGTACTTC. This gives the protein CASREIGLDETQYF.